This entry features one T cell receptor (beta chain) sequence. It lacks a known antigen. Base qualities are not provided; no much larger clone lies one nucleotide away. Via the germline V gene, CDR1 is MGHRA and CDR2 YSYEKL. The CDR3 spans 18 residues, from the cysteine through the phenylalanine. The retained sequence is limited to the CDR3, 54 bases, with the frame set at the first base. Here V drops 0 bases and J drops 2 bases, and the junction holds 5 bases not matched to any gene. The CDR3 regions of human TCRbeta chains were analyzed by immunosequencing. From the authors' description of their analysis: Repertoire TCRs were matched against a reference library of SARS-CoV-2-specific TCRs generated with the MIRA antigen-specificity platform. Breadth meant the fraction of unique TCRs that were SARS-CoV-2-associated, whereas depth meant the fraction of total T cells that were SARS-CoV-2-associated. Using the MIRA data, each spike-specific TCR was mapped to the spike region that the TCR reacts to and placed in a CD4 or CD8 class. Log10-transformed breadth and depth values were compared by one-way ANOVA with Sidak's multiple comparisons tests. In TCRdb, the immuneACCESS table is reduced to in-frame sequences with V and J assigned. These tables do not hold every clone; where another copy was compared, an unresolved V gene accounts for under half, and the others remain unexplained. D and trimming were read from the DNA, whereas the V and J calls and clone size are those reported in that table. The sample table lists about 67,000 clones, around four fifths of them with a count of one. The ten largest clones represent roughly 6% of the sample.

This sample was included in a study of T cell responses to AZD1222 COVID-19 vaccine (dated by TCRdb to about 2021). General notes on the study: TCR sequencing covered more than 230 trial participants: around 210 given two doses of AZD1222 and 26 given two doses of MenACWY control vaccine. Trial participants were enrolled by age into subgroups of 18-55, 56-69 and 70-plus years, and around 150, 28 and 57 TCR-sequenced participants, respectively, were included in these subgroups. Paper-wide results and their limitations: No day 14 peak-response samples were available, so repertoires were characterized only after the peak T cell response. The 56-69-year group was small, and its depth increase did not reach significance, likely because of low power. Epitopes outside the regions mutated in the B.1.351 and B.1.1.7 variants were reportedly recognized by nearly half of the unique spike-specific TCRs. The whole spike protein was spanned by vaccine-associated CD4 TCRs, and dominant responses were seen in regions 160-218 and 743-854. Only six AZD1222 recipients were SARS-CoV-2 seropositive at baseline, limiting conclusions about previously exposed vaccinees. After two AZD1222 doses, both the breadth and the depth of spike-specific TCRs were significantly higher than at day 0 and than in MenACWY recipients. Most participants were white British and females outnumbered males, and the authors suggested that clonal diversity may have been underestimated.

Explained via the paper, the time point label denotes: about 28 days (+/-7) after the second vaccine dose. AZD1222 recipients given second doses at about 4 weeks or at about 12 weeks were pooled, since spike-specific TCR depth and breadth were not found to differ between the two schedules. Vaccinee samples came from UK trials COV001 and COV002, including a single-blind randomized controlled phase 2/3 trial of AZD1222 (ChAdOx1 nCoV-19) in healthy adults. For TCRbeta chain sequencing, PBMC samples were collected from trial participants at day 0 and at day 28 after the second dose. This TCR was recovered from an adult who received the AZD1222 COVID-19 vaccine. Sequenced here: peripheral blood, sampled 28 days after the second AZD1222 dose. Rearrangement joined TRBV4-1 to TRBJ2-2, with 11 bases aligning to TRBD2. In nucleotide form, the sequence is TGCGCCAGCAGCCAAGAGCCTCTAGCGGGGGGAAACACCGGGGAGCTGTTTTTT. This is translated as CASSQEPLAGGNTGELFF.